This TCR beta chain is drawn from a study of T cells expressing NK-cell markers. Using the 5' RACE reads, TCRdb records one entry per CDR3 protein without DNA. This sample contains hundreds of thousands of distinct CDR3 sequences. CDR1 is LNHNV, CDR2 YYDKDF, per germline (reference sequence). This CDR3 is built from 13 residues. The sequence derives from a man aged 18-70 years in good health. The V and J genes are TRBV15 and TRBJ1-2. Sequenced material: blood T cells: a sorted CD56 or NKG2C T cell subset, CD4+ or CD8+ T cells, or bulk PBMC T cells (not recorded which). The CDR3 spells CATSSVHNYGYTF.